The rows below give T cell receptor beta chains drawn from one sample of a study of beta chain features in type 1 diabetes. Produced via immunoSEQ multiplex PCR; TCRdb's table is partial and in-frame only. This sample yields some 150,000 clones, of which more than 10% are seen a single time; 1.3% belongs to the top ten. Specimen: central memory CD4+ T cells from blood. Receptor source: a man younger than 30 with type 1 diabetes. Both conserved end residues are part of each CDR3. The D gene is left open where the match is weak. Some rows mark clone size as missing; the rest say once, few, many or name a class of expanded clone.

>.|TRBV27|.|TRBJ2-5
TGTGCCAGCAGTCCGGACAACCAAGAGACCCAGTACTTC
CASSPDNQETQYF
>.|TRBV20-1|.|TRBJ1-5
TGCAGTGCCGTACCGGGTGTGGCCCAGCATTTT
CSAVPGVAQHF
>.|TRBV5-6|few|TRBJ1-1
TGTGCCAGCAGCTTGCCAGTGGACACTGAAGCTTTCTTT
CASSLPVDTEAFF
>TRBD1|TRBV4-1|.|TRBJ2-1
TGCGCCAGCAGCCAGGGGGACAGGGTATACAATGAGCAGTTCTTC
CASSQGDRVYNEQFF
>TRBD1|TRBV7-2|.|TRBJ2-7
TGTGCCAGCAGCTTAGCCCCGGGACAGTATACCCCCTACGAGCAGTACTTC
CASSLAPGQYTPYEQYF
>TRBD1|TRBV27|.|TRBJ2-3
TGTGCCAGCAGTCGAGCCGGGACAGGGATGCGAGGAGATACGCAGTATTTT
CASSRAGTGMRGDTQYF
>.|TRBV7-2|.|TRBJ1-1
TGTGCCAGCAGACCGGGCGGTAATATTAACACTGAAGCTTTCTTT
CASRPGGNINTEAFF
>.|TRBV29-1|.|TRBJ2-2
TGCAGCGTTCGCAGGGGACTCGCGAACACCGGGGAGCTGTTTTTT
CSVRRGLANTGELFF
>.|TRBV7-6|many|TRBJ2-1
TGTGCCAGCAGCTTAAATCCCTCCTACAATGAGCAGTTCTTC
CASSLNPSYNEQFF
>TRBD2|TRBV5-4|.|TRBJ2-3
TGTGCCAGCAGCCTGCGGGGGGGTTACACAGATACGCAGTATTTT
CASSLRGGYTDTQYF
>.|TRBV14|.|TRBJ1-6
TGTGCCAGCAGCCAACGCGAACCGGGCTTGAATTCACCCCTCCACTTT
CASSQREPGLNSPLHF
>.|TRBV27|.|TRBJ2-1
TGTGCCAGCAGCCCCCCACAGGAGTACAATGAGCAGTTCTTC
CASSPPQEYNEQFF
>.|TRBV7-9|.|TRBJ2-6
TGTGCCAGCAGCGCGACGGGCCCCCGGCCTGGGGCCAACGTCCTGACTTTC
CASSATGPRPGANVLTF
>.|TRBV5-1|.|TRBJ2-2
TGCGCCAGCAGCTTGGAACATGACACCGGGGAGCTGTTTTTT
CASSLEHDTGELFF
>.|TRBV19|few|TRBJ2-1
TGTGCCAGTAGGGGAACGGGCCGGGCAGCCTACAATGAGCAGTTCTTC
CASRGTGRAAYNEQFF
>.|TRBV25-1|many|TRBJ2-1
TGTGCCAGCAGTGAATCGGGACCAAATTACAATGAGCAGTTCTTC
CASSESGPNYNEQFF